Listed below are T cell receptor beta chains from one sample, sequenced in a study of tumor-infiltrating lymphocytes in primary liver carcinoma. TCRdb analysed the multiplex PCR reads with MiXCR anew, one entry per CDR3 protein. The repertoire includes approximately 110,000 distinct CDR3 sequences, about four fifths of them detected once, and approximately 18% sits in the top ten. Sequencing input: liver tumor tissue from sampling region 3. The receptors shown here come from a man aged 35 to 55 with primary liver carcinoma and hepatitis B virus infection. Each CDR3 is given without its conserved first and last residue. Fields, in order: V gene, CDR3 length, CDR3 protein.

V: TRBV7-6; length: 15; CDR3: ASSLALTTIAPETQY
V: TRBV11-3; length: 13; CDR3: ASSLDMGVAQPQH
V: TRBV6-5; length: 12; CDR3: DSSFGQEQETQY
V: TRBV12-3/TRBV12-4; length: 11; CDR3: ASSLAGTGTRY
V: TRBV11-3; length: 12; CDR3: VSSLGVLNNEQF
V: TRBV29-1; length: 11; CDR3: SVNQDRTPGYI
V: TRBV6-1; length: 13; CDR3: ASTESSGSYNEQF
V: TRBV7-8; length: 11; CDR3: VSSLTLEYERY
V: TRBV6-1; length: 12; CDR3: ASRDRAGANVPT
V: TRBV29-1; length: 15; CDR3: SVEDISQNTGAKVLT
V: TRBV6-6; length: 11; CDR3: ASITGGTTDAF
V: TRBV11-2; length: 13; CDR3: ASTPWTPNTGELF
V: TRBV5-1; length: 12; CDR3: ASSLQGIGEKLV
V: TRBV6-5; length: 12; CDR3: ASSFGQGQETQY
V: TRBV6-5; length: 10; CDR3: ESSYPPDMQY
V: TRBV11-2; length: 15; CDR3: ASSSGGYRVLNTEAF
V: TRBV15; length: 15; CDR3: ATSHRTSGIAKNIQY
V: TRBV5-5; length: 14; CDR3: ASSSLGTSVVNEQF
V: TRBV10-3; length: 14; CDR3: AISDMLAGEYNEQF
V: TRBV4-2; length: 13; CDR3: ASSQDQGVKNIQY
V: TRBV14; length: 14; CDR3: ASSAVVGWVDNEQF
V: TRBV29-1; length: 10; CDR3: SGITPNTGAF
V: TRBV28; length: 12; CDR3: ATWGAGDRNEQF